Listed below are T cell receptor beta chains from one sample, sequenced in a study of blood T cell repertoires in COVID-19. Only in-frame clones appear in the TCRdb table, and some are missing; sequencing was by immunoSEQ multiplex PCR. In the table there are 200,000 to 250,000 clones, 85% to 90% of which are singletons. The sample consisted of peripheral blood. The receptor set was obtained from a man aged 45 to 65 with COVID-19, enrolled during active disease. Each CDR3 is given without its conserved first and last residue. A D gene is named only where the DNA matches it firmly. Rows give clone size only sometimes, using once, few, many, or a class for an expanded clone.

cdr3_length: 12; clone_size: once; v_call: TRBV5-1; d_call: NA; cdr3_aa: ASSLWRGLETQY
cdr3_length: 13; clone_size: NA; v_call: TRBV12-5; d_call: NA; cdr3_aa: ASGFKQGANTEAF
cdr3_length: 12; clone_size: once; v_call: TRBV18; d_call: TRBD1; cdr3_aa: ASSPKSRTGKQF
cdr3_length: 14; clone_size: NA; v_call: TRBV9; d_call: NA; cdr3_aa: ASSSSSGVGTDTQY
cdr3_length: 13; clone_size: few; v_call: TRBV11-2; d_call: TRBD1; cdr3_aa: ASSGQGLTAYEQY
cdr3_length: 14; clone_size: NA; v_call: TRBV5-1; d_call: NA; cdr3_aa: ASSNLKVAMTDTQY
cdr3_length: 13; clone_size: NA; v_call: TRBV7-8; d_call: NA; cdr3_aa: ASSSRRLVNNEQF
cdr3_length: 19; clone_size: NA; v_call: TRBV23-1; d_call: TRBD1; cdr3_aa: ASSLIYCRPRRQGHTGELF
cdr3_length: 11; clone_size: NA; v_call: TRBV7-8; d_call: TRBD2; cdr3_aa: ASSGGGSYEQY
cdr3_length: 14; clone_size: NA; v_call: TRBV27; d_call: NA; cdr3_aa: ASSLWVSPGNTEAF
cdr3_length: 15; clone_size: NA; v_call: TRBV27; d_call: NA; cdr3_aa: ASSIGSPRHSVFEQY
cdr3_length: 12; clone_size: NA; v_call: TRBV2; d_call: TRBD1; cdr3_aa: ASSETGGSGTQY
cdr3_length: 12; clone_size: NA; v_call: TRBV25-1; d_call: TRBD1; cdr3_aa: ASSSQGRGYGYT
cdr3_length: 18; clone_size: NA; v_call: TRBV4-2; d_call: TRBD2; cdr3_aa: ASSQKLGLAGETSTDTQY
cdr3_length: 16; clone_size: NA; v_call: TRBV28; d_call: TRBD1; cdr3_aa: ASRVTGGSSWSGYEQY
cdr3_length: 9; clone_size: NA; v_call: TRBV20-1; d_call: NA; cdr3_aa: SGHAGETQY
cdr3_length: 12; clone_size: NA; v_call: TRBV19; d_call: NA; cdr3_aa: ASSNSGGHEKLF
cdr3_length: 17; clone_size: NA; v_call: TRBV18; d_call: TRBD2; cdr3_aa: ASSPTVLAGVANTGELF
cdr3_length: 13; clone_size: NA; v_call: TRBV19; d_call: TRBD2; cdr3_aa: ASSIGPGHAGGLF
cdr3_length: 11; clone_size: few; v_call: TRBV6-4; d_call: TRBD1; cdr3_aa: AARAGGIGGYT
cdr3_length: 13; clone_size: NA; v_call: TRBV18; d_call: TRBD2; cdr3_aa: ASSSGTSGPNTQY
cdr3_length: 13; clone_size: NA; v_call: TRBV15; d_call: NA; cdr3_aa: ATSREAGANEKLF
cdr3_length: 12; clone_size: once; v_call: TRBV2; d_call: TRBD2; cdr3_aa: ASGGLANTGELF